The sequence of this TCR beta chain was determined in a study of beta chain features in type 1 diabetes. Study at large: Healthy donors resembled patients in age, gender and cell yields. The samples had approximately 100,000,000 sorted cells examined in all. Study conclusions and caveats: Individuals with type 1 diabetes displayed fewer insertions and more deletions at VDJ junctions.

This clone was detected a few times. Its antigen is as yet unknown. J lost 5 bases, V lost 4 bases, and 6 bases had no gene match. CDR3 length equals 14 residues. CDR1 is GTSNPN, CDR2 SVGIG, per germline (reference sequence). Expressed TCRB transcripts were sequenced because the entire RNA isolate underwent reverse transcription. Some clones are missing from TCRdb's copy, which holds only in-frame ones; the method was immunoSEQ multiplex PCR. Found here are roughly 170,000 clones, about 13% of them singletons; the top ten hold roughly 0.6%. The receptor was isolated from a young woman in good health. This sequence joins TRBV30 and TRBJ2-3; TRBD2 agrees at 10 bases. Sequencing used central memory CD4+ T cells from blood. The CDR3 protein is CAWKGAGGLDTQYF. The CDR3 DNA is TGTGCCTGGAAAGGAGCGGGAGGGCTAGATACGCAGTATTTT.